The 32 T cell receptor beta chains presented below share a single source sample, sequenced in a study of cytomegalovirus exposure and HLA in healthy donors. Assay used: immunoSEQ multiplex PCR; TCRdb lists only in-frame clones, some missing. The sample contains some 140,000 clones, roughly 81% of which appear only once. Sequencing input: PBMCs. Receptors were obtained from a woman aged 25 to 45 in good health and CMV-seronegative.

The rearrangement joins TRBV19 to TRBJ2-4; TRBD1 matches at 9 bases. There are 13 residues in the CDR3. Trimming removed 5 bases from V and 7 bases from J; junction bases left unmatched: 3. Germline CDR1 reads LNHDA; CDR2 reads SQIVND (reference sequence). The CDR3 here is CASSSGTGNIQYF. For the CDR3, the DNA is TGTGCCAGTAGTTCTGGGACAGGGAACATTCAGTACTTC. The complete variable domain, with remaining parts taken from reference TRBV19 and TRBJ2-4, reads DGGITQSPKYLFRKEGQNVTLSCEQNLNHDAMYWYRQDPGQGLRLIYYSQIVNDFQKGDIAEGYSVSREKKESFPLTVTSAQKNPTAFYLCASSSGTGNIQYFGAGTRLSVL.

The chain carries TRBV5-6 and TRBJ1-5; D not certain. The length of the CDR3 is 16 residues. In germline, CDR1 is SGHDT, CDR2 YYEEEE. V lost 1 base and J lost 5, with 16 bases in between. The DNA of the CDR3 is TGTGCCAGCAGCTTGTCGGCGGGATCCATCTATCAGCCCCAGCATTTT. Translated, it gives CASSLSAGSIYQPQHF.

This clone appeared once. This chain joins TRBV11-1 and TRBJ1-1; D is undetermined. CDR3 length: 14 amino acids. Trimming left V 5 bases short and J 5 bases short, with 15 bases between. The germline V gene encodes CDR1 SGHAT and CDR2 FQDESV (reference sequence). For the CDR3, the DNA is TGTGCCAGCAGCGAGCCGACGGGGTTTACTGAAGCTTTCTTT. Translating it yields CASSEPTGFTEAFF.

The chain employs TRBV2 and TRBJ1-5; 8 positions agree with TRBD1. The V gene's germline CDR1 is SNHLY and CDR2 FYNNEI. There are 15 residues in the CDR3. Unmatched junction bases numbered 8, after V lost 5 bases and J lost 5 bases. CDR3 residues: CASSFGGQAYQPQHF. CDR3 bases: TGTGCCAGCAGTTTTGGGGGACAGGCTTATCAGCCCCAGCATTTT.

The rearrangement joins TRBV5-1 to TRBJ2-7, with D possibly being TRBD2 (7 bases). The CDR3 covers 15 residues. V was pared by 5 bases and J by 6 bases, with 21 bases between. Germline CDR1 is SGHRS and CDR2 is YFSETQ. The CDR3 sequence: CASRRGDYREAEQYF. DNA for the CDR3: TGCGCCAGCAGAAGGGGGGACTACAGGGAGGCCGAGCAGTACTTC.

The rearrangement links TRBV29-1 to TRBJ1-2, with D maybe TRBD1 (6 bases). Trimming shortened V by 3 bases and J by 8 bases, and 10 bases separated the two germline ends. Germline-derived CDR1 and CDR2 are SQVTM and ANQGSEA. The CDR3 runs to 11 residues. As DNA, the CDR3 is TGCAGCGTTGACCAGGGGTTAGGCTACACCTTC. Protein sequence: CSVDQGLGYTF. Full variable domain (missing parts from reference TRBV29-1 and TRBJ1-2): SAVISQKPSRDICQRGTSLTIQCQVDSQVTMMFWYRQQPGQSLTLIATANQGSEATYESGFVIDKFPISRPNLTFSTLTVSNMSPEDSSIYLCSVDQGLGYTFGSGTRLTVV.

The CDR3 is CASSRTFEVSYEQYF. The CDR3 DNA reads as TGTGCCAGCTCACGAACCTTTGAGGTATCCTACGAGCAGTACTTC. The chain employs TRBV18 and TRBJ2-7; D gene unclear. The CDR3 consists of 15 residues. Trimming removed 4 bases from V and 1 base from J, with 14 bases in between. Germline V gene sequence: CDR1 KGHSH, CDR2 LQKENI.

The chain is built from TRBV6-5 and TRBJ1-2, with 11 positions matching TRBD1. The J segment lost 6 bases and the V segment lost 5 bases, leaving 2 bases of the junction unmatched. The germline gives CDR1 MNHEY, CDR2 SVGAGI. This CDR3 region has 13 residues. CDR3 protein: CASSLDRGHGYTF. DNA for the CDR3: TGTGCCAGCAGTCTGGACAGGGGGCATGGCTACACCTTC.

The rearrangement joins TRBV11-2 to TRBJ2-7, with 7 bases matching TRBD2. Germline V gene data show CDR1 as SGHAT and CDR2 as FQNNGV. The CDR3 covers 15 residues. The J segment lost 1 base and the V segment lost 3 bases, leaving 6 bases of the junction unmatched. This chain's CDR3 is CASSFGGVGSYEQYF. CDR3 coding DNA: TGTGCCAGCAGCTTTGGGGGGGTCGGGTCCTACGAGCAGTACTTC.

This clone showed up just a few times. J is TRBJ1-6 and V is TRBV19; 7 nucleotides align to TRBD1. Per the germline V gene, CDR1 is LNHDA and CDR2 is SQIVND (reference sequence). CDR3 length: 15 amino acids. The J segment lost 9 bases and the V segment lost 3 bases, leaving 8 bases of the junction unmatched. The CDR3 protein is CASSMQQGMGSPLHF. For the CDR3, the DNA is TGTGCCAGTAGTATGCAACAGGGGATGGGTTCACCCCTCCACTTT.

In DNA form, the CDR3 reads TGTGCCAGCAGCCGGAGGACAGGGTCCCAAGAGACCCAGTACTTC. This codes for CASSRRTGSQETQYF. This chain connects TRBV11-2 to TRBJ2-5; 8 bases fit TRBD1. The CDR3 extends over 15 amino acids. J gave up 1 base and V 5 bases, and 6 bases lay outside the gene matches. Germline assignment: CDR1 SGHAT and CDR2 FQNNGV.

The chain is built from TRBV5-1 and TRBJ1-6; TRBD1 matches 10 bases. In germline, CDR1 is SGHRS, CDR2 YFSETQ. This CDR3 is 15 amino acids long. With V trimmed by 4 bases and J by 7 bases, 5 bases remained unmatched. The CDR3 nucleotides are TGCGCCAGCAGCCCTGGGACAGGGGAGAATTCACCCCTCCACTTT. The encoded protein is CASSPGTGENSPLHF.

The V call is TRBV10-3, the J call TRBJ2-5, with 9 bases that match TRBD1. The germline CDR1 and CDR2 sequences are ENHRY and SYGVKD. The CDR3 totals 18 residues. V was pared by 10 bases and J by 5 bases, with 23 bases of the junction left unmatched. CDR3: CASQGGSGTGRIQETQYF. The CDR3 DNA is TGTGCCAGCCAGGGGGGCTCCGGGACAGGGCGTATTCAGGAGACCCAGTACTTC.

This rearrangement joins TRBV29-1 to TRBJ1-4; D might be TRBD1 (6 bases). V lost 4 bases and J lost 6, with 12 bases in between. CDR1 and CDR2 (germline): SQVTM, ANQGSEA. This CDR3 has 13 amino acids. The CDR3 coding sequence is TGCAGCGTTGTCAAGGGGGGGGATGAAAAACTGTTTTTT. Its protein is CSVVKGGDEKLFF.

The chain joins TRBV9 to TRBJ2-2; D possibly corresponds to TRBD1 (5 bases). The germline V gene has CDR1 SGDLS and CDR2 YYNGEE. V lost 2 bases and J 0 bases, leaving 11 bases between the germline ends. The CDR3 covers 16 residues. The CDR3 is CASSVSAGSNTGELFF. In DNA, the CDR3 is TGTGCCAGCAGCGTCTCGGCAGGGTCGAACACCGGGGAGCTGTTTTTT.

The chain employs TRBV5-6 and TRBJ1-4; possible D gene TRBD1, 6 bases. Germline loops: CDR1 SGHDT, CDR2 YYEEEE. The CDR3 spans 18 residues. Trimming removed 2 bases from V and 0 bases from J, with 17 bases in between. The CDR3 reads CASSFYVGEGATNEKLFF. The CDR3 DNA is TGTGCCAGCAGCTTCTATGTCGGGGAGGGGGCAACTAATGAAAAACTGTTTTTT.

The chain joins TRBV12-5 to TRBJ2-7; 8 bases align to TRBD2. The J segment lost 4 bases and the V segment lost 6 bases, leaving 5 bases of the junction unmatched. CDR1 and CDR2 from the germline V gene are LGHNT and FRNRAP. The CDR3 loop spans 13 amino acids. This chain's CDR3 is CASGAGEQYEQYF. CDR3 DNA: TGTGCTAGTGGAGCGGGGGAACAGTACGAGCAGTACTTC.

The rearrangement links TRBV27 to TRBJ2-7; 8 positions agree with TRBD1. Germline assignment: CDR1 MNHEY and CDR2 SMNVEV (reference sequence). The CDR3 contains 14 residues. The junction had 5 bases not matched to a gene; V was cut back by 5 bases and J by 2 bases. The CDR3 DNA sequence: TGTGCCAGCAGTACCAGGACAGGGACCTACGAGCAGTACTTC. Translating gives CASSTRTGTYEQYF.

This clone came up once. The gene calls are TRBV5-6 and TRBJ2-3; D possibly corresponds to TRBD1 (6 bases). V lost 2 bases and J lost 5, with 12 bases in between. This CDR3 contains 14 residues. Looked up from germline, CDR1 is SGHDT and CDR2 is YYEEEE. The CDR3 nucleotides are TGTGCCAGCAGCTTTCAGGGGAGTGGAGATACGCAGTATTTT. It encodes CASSFQGSGDTQYF.

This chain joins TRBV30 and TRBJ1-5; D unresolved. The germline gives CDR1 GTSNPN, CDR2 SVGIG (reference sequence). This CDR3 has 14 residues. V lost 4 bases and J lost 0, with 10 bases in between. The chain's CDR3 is CAWNFLGSNQPQHF. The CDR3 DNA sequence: TGTGCCTGGAATTTTCTCGGTAGCAATCAGCCCCAGCATTTT.

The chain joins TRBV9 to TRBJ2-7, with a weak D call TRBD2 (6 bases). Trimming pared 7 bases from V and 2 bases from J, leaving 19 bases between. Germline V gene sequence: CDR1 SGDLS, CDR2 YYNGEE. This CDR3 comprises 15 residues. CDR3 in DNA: TGTGCCAGCTCGACCTTAGCAGCGGGTCCCTACGAGCAGTACTTC. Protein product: CASSTLAAGPYEQYF.

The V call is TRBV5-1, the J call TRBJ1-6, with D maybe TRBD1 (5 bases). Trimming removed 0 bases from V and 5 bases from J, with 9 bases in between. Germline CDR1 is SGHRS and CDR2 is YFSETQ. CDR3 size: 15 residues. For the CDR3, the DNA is TGCGCCAGCAGCTTGGTGGGCAGGGATAATTCACCCCTCCACTTT. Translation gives CASSLVGRDNSPLHF.

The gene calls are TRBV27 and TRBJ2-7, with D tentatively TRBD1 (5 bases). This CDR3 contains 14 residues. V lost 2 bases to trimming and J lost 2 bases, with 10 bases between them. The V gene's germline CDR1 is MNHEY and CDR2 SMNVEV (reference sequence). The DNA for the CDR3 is TGTGCCAGCAGTTTAACAGGTTCCACCTACGAGCAGTACTTC. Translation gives CASSLTGSTYEQYF.

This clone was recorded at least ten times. The CDR3, as DNA: TGTGCCAGCAGCCGGGTGGGTGCTGAAGCTTTCTTT. Its protein is CASSRVGAEAFF. The chain combines TRBV11-2 with TRBJ1-1; D is ambiguous. The germline V gene has CDR1 SGHAT and CDR2 FQNNGV. CDR3 length: 12 residues. V gave up 5 bases and J gave up 6 bases, with 10 bases separating them. Combining the CDR3 with reference TRBV11-2 and TRBJ1-1 gives the whole variable domain EAGVAQSPRYKIIEKRQSVAFWCNPISGHATLYWYQQILGQGPKLLIQFQNNGVVDDSQLPKDRFSAERLKGVDSTLKIQPAKLEDSAVYLCASSRVGAEAFFGQGTRLTVV.

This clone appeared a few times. CDR3 nucleotides: TGCGCCAGCAGCTTGGACAGGGGTAACACCGGGGAGCTGTTTTTT. This codes for CASSLDRGNTGELFF. The chain has TRBV5-1 and TRBJ2-2, with 7 positions matching TRBD1. V shed 0 bases, J shed 2 bases, and the junction held 1 base outside the gene matches. This CDR3 has 15 residues. Germline CDR1 and CDR2: SGHRS and YFSETQ. Full variable domain (missing parts from reference TRBV5-1 and TRBJ2-2): KAGVTQTPRYLIKTRGQQVTLSCSPISGHRSVSWYQQTPGQGLQFLFEYFSETQRNKGNFPGRFSGRQFSNSRSEMNVSTLELGDSALYLCASSLDRGNTGELFFGEGSRLTVL.

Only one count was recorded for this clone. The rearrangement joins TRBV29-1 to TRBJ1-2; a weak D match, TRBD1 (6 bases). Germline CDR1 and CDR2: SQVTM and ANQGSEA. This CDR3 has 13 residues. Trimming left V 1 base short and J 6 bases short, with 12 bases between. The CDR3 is CSVEGAGANGYTF. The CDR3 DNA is TGCAGCGTTGAAGGGGCAGGGGCGAATGGCTACACCTTC.

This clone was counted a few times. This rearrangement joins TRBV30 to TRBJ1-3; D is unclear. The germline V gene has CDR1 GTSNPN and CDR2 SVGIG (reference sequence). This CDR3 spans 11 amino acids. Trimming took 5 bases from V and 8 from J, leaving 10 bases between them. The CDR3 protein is CAWVVGDTIYF. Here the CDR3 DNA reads TGTGCCTGGGTCGTCGGTGACACCATATATTTT.

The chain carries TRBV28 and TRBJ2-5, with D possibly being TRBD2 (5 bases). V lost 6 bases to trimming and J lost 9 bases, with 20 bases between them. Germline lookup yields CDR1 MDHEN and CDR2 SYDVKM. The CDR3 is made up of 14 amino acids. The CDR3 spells CASRTGKSFGAQYF. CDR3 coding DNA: TGTGCCAGCAGGACCGGGAAGAGCTTTGGGGCCCAGTACTTC.

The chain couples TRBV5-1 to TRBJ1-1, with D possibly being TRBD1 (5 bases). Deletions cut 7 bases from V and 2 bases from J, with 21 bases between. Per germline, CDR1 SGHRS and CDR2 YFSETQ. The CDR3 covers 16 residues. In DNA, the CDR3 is TGCGCCAGCGCCCAATCGGGGGTCAGGAGAAACACTGAAGCTTTCTTT. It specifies CASAQSGVRRNTEAFF.

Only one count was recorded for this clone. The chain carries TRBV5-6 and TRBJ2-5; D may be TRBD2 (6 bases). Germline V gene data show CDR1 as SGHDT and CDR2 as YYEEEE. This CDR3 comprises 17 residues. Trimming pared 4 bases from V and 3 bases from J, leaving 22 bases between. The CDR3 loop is CASSRGGGYLQKETQYF. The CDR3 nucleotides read TGTGCCAGCAGCCGGGGAGGAGGGTATCTCCAAAAAGAGACCCAGTACTTC.

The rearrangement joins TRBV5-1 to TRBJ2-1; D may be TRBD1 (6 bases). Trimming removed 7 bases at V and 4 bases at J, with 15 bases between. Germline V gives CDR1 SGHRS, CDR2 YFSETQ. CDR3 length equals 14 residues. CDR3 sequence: CASYEQGLYNEQFF. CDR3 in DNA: TGCGCCAGCTATGAACAGGGCCTTTACAATGAGCAGTTCTTC. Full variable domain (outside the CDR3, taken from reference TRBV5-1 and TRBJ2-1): KAGVTQTPRYLIKTRGQQVTLSCSPISGHRSVSWYQQTPGQGLQFLFEYFSETQRNKGNFPGRFSGRQFSNSRSEMNVSTLELGDSALYLCASYEQGLYNEQFFGPGTRLTVL.

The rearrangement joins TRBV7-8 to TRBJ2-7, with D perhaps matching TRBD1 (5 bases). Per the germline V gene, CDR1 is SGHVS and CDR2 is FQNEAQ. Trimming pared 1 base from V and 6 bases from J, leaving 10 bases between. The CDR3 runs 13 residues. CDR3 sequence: CASSLDRPGEQYF. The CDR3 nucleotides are TGTGCCAGCAGCTTAGACAGGCCGGGCGAGCAGTACTTC.